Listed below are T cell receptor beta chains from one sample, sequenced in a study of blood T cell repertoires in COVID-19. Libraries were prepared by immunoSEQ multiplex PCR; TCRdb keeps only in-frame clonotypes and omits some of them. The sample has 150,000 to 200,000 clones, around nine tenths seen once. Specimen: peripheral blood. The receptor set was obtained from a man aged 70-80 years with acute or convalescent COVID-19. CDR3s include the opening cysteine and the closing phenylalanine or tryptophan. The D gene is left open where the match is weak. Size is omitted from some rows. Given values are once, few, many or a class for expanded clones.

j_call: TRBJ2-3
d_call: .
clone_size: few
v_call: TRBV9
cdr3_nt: TGTGCCAGCAGCGTAGTAGGGGATGGCACAGATACGCAGTATTTT
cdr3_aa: CASSVVGDGTDTQYF

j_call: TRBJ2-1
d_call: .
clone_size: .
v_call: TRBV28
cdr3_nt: TGTGCCAGCAGTTTAGAAGCGGTCAATGAGCAGTTCTTC
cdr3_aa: CASSLEAVNEQFF

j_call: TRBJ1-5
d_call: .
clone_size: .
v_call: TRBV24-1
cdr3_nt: TGTGCCACCAGTGATTCGAGGGCCGCAAATCAGCCCCAGCATTTT
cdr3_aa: CATSDSRAANQPQHF

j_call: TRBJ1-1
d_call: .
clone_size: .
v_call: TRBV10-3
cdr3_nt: TGTGCCATCAGTGAGTCTCGGGGGACTGAAGCTTTCTTT
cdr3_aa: CAISESRGTEAFF

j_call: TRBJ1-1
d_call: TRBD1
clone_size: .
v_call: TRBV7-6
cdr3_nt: TGTGCCAGCAACCGACTCGACAGGGGGCATTCTGAAGCTTTCTTT
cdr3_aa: CASNRLDRGHSEAFF

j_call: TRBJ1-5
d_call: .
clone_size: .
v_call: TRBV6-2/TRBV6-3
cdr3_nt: TGTGCCAGCAGGCCTGTACGGGACATTTATAGCAATCAGCCCCAGCATTTT
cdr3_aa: CASRPVRDIYSNQPQHF

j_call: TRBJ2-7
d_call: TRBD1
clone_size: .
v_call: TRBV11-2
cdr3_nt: TGTGCCAGCAGCTGGGACAGAGTTTCCTACGAGCAGTACTTC
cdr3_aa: CASSWDRVSYEQYF

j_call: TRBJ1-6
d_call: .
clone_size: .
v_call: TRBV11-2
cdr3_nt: TGTGCCAGCAGCTCGAAGACTGATTCACCCCTCCACTTT
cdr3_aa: CASSSKTDSPLHF

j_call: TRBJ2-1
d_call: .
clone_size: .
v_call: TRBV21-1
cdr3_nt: TGTGCCAGCACAGCGGGAGGGCCATACAATGAGCAGTTCTTC
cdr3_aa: CASTAGGPYNEQFF

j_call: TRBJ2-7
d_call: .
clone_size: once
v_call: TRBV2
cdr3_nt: TGTGCCAGCAGTGTTTTGCGGACCTACGAGCAGTACTTC
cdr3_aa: CASSVLRTYEQYF

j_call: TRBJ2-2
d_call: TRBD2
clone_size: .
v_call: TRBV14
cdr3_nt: TGTGCCAGCAGCCAAGTGGGGACTAGCCGGAACACCGGGGAGCTGTTTTTT
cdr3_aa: CASSQVGTSRNTGELFF

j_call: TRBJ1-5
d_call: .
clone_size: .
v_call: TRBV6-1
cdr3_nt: TGTGCCAGCAGTGAATCTCGGTATCAGCCCCAGCATTTT
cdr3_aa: CASSESRYQPQHF

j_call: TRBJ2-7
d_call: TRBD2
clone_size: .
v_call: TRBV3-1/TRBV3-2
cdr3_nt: TGTGCCAGCAGCCAAGCGGGGGGAGAGCAGTACTTC
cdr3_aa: CASSQAGGEQYF

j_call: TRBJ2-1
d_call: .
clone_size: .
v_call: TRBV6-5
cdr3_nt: TGTGCCACCCAGCCGGGGGTATTCCCGGGGCAGTTCTTC
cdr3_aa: CATQPGVFPGQFF

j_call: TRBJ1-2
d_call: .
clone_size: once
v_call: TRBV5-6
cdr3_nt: TGTGCCAGCAGCTTGGAGGGGGACACGCCAATCTATGGCTACACCTTC
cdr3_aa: CASSLEGDTPIYGYTF

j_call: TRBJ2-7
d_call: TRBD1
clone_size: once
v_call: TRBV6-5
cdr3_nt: TGTGCCAGCAGTTACGGGACAGGGGGCAACGAGCAGTACTTC
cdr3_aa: CASSYGTGGNEQYF

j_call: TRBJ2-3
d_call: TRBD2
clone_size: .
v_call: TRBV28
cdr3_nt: TGTGCCAGCAGCCGCGGGAGCGGGGGGAGCACAGATACGCAGTATTTT
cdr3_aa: CASSRGSGGSTDTQYF

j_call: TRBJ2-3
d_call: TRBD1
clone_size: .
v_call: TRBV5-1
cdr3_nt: TGCGCCAGCAGCTCAACAGGGGTCGGCACAGATACGCAGTATTTT
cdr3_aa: CASSSTGVGTDTQYF

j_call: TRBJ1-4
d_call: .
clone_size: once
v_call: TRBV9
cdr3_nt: TGTGCCAGCTCCCGCTCAGGGACAACTAATGAAAAACTGTTTTTT
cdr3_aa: CASSRSGTTNEKLFF

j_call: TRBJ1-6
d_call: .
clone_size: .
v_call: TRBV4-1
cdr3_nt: TGCGCCAGCAGCCAAGTTGTATCTATCGCCCAGTGGGAGAATTCACCCCTCCACTTT
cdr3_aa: CASSQVVSIAQWENSPLHF

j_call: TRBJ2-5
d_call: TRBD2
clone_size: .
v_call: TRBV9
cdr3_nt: TGTGCCAGCAGCGTAGGTGGGGAGGGAGGGGAGACCCAGTACTTC
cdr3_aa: CASSVGGEGGETQYF

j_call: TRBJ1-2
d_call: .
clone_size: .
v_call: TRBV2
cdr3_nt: TGTGCCAGCCTCCGGTCGGAGGGTGGCTATGGCTACACCTTC
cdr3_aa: CASLRSEGGYGYTF

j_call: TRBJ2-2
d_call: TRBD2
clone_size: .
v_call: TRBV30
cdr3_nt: TGTGCCTGGACTAGCGGGGGCACCGGGGAGCTGTTTTTT
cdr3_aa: CAWTSGGTGELFF

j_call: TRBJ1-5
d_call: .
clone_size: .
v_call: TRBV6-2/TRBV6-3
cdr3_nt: TGTGCCAGCAGTAACTCCCCGAATCAGCCCCAGCATTTT
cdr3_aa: CASSNSPNQPQHF

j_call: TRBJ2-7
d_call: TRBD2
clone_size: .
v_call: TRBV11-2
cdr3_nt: TGTGCCAGCAGCTCCCCAACCGGGACTAGCGGCTCCTACGAGCAGTACTTC
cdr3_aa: CASSSPTGTSGSYEQYF

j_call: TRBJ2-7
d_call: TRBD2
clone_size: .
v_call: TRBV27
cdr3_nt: TGTGCCAGCAGTTTGGGCCGGACTAGCGGGAGGTTGGACTACGAGCAGTACTTC
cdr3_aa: CASSLGRTSGRLDYEQYF

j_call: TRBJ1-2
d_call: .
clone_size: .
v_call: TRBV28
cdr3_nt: TGTGCCAGCACCACGGGAGGGGGTCAGGGCTACACCTTC
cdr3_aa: CASTTGGGQGYTF

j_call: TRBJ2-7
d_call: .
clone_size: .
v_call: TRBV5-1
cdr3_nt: TGCGCCAGCAGCTTGGAGGGACTTACTTACGAGCAGTACTTC
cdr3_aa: CASSLEGLTYEQYF

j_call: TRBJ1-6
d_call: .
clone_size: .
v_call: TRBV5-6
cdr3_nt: TGTGCCAGCAGCTTGCCCGGCTCCTATAATTCACCCCTCCACTTT
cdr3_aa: CASSLPGSYNSPLHF

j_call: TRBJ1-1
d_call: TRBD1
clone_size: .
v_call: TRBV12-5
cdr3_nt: TGTGCTAGTGGTCAAAACCCGGGACAGGGGAACACTGAAGCTTTCTTT
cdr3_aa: CASGQNPGQGNTEAFF

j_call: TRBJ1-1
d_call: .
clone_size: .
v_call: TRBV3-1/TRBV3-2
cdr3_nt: TGTGCCAGCAGCCAAGAGGCAGTTAACACTGAAGCTTTCTTT
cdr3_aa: CASSQEAVNTEAFF

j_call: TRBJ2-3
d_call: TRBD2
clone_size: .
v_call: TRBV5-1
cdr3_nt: TGCGCCAGCAGCTTGCAAGCGGGGGGTCAAGATACGCAGTATTTT
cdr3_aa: CASSLQAGGQDTQYF

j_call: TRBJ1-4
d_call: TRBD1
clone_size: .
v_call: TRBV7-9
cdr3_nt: TGTGCCAGCAGCCCCCCGGGACAGGGAAATGAAAAACTGTTTTTT
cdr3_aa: CASSPPGQGNEKLFF

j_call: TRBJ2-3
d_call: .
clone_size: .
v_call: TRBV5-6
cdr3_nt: TGTGCCAGCAGCTTGGTTGTGGCAACAGATACGCAGTATTTT
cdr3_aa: CASSLVVATDTQYF

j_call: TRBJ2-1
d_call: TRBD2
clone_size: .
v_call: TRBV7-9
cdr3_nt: TGTGCCAGCAGCACTTCGACTAGCGGGAGCCTTCTCAATGAGCAGTTCTTC
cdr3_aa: CASSTSTSGSLLNEQFF

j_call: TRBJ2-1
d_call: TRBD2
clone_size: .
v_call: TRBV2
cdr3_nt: TGTGCCAGCAGTCAGACTAGCGTATACAATGAGCAGTTCTTC
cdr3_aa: CASSQTSVYNEQFF

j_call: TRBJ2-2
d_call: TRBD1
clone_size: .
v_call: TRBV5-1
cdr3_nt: TGCGCCAGCAGCCCCAGGGGGCTCGGAATTGGGGAGCTGTTTTTT
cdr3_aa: CASSPRGLGIGELFF